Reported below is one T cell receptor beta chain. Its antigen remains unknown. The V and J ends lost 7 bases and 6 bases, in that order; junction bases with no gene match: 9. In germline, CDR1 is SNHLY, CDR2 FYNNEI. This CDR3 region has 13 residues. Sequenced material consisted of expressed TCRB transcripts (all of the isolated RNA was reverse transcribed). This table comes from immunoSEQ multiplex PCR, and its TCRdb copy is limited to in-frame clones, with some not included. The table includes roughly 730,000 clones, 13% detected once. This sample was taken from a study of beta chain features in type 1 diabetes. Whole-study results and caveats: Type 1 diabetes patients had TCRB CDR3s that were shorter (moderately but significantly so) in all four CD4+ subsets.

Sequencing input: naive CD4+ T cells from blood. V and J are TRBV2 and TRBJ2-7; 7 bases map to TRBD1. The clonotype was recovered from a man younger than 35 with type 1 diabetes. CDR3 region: CASNRDSPAEQYF. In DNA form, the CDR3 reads TGTGCCAGCAACCGGGACAGTCCCGCCGAGCAGTACTTC.